These 15 T cell receptor beta chains came from one sample sequenced in a study of blood T cell repertoires in COVID-19. Only in-frame clones appear in the TCRdb table, and some are missing; sequencing was by immunoSEQ multiplex PCR. The sample yields some 54,000 clones, roughly four fifths seen once. The sequencing sample was made of peripheral blood. All receptors come from a woman aged 60-75 years with acute or convalescent COVID-19.

The chain recombines TRBV7-3 with TRBJ1-2; the D gene is possibly TRBD1 (6 bases). The CDR3 contains 13 residues. Per germline, CDR1 SGHTA and CDR2 FQGTGA. Trimming left V 2 bases short and J 8 bases short, with 12 bases between. The CDR3 bases are TGTGCCAGCAGCTTAGGGGTGGGGGCCGGCTACACCTTC. The encoded protein is CASSLGVGAGYTF.

V is TRBV10-3 and J is TRBJ2-3; possible D gene TRBD1, 5 bases. Per germline, CDR1 ENHRY and CDR2 SYGVKD. CDR3 size: 13 residues. Trimming cost V 4 bases and J 2 bases, with 7 bases left between them. As DNA, the CDR3 is TGTGCCATCAGTGGACAGCCCACAGATACGCAGTATTTT. Residues: CAISGQPTDTQYF.

The CDR3, as DNA: TGTGCCAGCAGTGATAGGGGACATACCACAGATACGCAGTATTTT. Protein product: CASSDRGHTTDTQYF. V is TRBV6-1 and J is TRBJ2-3; D perhaps matches TRBD1 (6 bases). V was cut by 3 bases and J by 2 bases, with 12 bases left in between. Germline assignment: CDR1 MNHNS and CDR2 SASEGT. This CDR3 region has 15 residues.

The J gene is TRBJ1-6, the V gene TRBV5-4; D might be TRBD1 (5 bases). The CDR3 contains 15 residues. Trimming shortened V by 4 bases and J by 8 bases, and 16 bases separated the two germline ends. Looked up from germline, CDR1 is SGHNT and CDR2 is YYREEE (reference sequence). CDR3 region: CASSTDQGGHSPLHF. The DNA for the CDR3 is TGTGCCAGCAGCACAGACCAGGGAGGGCATTCACCCCTCCACTTT. The whole variable domain, remainder taken from reference TRBV5-4 and TRBJ1-6, is ETGVTQSPTHLIKTRGQQVTLRCSSQSGHNTVSWYQQALGQGPQFIFQYYREEENGRGNFPPRFSGLQFPNYSSELNVNALELDDSALYLCASSTDQGGHSPLHFGNGTRLTVT.

The chain couples TRBV3-1 (or the pseudogene TRBV3-2) to TRBJ1-5; the D is unclear. Trimming removed 4 bases at V and 3 bases at J, with 10 bases between. CDR3 size: 14 residues. Germline V gene lookup returns CDR1 LGHDT and CDR2 YNNKEL (reference sequence). As DNA, the CDR3 is TGTGCCAGCAGCCCAAGCTCCCTCAATCAGCCCCAGCATTTT. Amino acids: CASSPSSLNQPQHF.

This clone was recorded once. The J gene is TRBJ2-4, the V gene TRBV21-1; the table assigns TRBD1, which was not confirmed against the DNA. TRBV21-1 is a documented pseudogene. The CDR3 runs to 15 residues. This CDR3 reads CASFGRRAGGNIQYF. For the CDR3, the DNA is TGTGCCAGCTTCGGTCGGCGCGCAGGGGGGAACATTCAGTACTTC.

The J gene is TRBJ2-2, the V gene TRBV5-4; D unclear. V was clipped by 0 bases and J by 5 bases, with 8 bases between them. This CDR3 region has 14 residues. The germline V gene encodes CDR1 SGHNT and CDR2 YYREEE (reference sequence). The CDR3 sequence: CASSLVAETGELFF. CDR3 coding DNA: TGTGCCAGCAGCTTGGTAGCTGAAACCGGGGAGCTGTTTTTT. Based on the CDR3 plus reference TRBV5-4 and TRBJ2-2, the full variable domain is ETGVTQSPTHLIKTRGQQVTLRCSSQSGHNTVSWYQQALGQGPQFIFQYYREEENGRGNFPPRFSGLQFPNYSSELNVNALELDDSALYLCASSLVAETGELFFGEGSRLTVL.

In its sample, this clone was seen once. The V gene is TRBV3-1 (or the pseudogene TRBV3-2), the J gene TRBJ1-4; TRBD1 might be the D (6 bases). The CDR3 length is 15 residues. CDR1 and CDR2 from the germline V gene are LGHDT and YNNKEL (reference sequence). The germline V and J ends were trimmed by 3 bases and 4 bases, with 12 bases remaining between them. CDR3 sequence (DNA): TGTGCCAGCAGCCATCGACAGGCCTTTAATGAAAAACTGTTTTTT. This translates into CASSHRQAFNEKLFF.

The sample holds a few counts of this clone. The V and J genes are TRBV19 and TRBJ1-2; possibly TRBD1 for D (6 bases). From germline, CDR1 is LNHDA and CDR2 SQIVND (reference sequence). The CDR3 is 12 residues long. With 10 bases removed from V and 2 bases from J, the gap between germline ends came to 11 bases. Written as DNA, the CDR3 is TGTGCCACTAACGACAGGAACTATGGCTACACCTTC. This encodes CATNDRNYGYTF.

The V gene is TRBV24-1, the J gene TRBJ2-1; D may be TRBD1 (5 bases). V was clipped by 3 bases and J by 9 bases, with 11 bases between them. The CDR3 covers 13 residues. Germline assignment: CDR1 KGHDR and CDR2 SFDVKD. The CDR3 DNA follows: TGTGCCACCAGTGATCCAGCTAGGGGTGAGCAGTTCTTC. Amino acids: CATSDPARGEQFF.

There are a few counts of this clone. The chain employs TRBV7-9 and TRBJ1-2; weak D call: TRBD1 (6 bases). This CDR3 region has 13 residues. Germline V CDR1 and CDR2: SEHNR, FQNEAQ (reference sequence). V was pared by 1 base and J by 8 bases, with 11 bases between. CDR3 in amino acids: CASSLGQGRGYTF. CDR3 in DNA: TGTGCCAGCAGCTTAGGGCAGGGGAGAGGCTACACCTTC.

The chain uses TRBV7-8 and TRBJ1-5; the match to TRBD1 covers 8 bases. J was trimmed by 6 bases and V by 5 bases; bases with no gene match: 15. Germline CDR1 SGHVS, CDR2 FQNEAQ. This CDR3 spans 17 amino acids. The CDR3 spells CASSKRGGQGMSQPQHF. Here the CDR3 DNA reads TGTGCCAGCAGCAAGCGAGGAGGACAGGGCATGAGTCAGCCCCAGCATTTT.

The rearrangement joins TRBV30 to TRBJ1-2; D unclear. CDR3 length: 14 amino acids. Per germline, CDR1 GTSNPN and CDR2 SVGIG (reference sequence). Trimming removed 3 bases from V and 4 bases from J, with 15 bases in between. This CDR3 reads CAWRSTTRGYGYTF. In DNA, the CDR3 is TGTGCCTGGAGGAGTACAACCCGGGGCTATGGCTACACCTTC.

V and J are TRBV2 and TRBJ1-5; weak D call: TRBD1 (6 bases). There are 14 residues in the CDR3. Germline V gene lookup returns CDR1 SNHLY and CDR2 FYNNEI. V gave up 6 bases and J gave up 7 bases, with 16 bases separating them. Written as DNA, the CDR3 is TGTGCCAGCAGCTTACAGGGTTCAGGGCAGCCCCAGCATTTT. Translating gives CASSLQGSGQPQHF.

V and J are TRBV6-5 and TRBJ2-6; D may be TRBD1 (6 bases). V was cut by 4 bases and J by 0 bases, with 10 bases left in between. Looked up from germline, CDR1 is MNHEY and CDR2 is SVGAGI. CDR3 length equals 16 residues. The CDR3: CASSSQGFSGANVLTF. The DNA for the CDR3 is TGTGCCAGCAGTTCACAGGGCTTCTCTGGGGCCAACGTCCTGACTTTC.